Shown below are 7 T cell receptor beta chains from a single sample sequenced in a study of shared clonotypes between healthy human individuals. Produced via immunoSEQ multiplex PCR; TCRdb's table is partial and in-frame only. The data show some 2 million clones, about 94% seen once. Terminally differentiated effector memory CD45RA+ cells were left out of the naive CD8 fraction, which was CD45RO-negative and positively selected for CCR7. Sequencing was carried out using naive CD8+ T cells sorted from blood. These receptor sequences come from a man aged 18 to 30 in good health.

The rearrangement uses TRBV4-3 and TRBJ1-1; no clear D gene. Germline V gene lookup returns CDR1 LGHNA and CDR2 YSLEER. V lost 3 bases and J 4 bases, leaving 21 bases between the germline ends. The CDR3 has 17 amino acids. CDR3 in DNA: TGCGCCAGCAGCCAGACCCGTTTGGCGGGAGGCGGCACTGAAGCTTTCTTT. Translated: CASSQTRLAGGGTEAFF.

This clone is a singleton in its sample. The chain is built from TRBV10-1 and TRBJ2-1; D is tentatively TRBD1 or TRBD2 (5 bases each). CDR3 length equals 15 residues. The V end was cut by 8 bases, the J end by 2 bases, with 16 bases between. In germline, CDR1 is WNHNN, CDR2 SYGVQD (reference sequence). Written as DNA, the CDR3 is TGCGCCAGCTCGGACATCCCGGGACCCTACAATGAGCAGTTCTTC. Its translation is CASSDIPGPYNEQFF.

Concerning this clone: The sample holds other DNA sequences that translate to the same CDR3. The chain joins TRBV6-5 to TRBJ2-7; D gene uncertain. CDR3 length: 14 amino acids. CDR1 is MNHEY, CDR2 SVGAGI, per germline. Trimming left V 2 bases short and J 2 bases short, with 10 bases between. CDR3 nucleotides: TGTGCCAGCAGTTACAGTGGCGAAGCCTACGAGCAGTACTTC. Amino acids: CASSYSGEAYEQYF.

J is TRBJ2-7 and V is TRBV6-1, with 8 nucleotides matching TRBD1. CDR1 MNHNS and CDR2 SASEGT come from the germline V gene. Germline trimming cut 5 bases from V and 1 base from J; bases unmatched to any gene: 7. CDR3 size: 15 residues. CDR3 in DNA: TGTGCCAGCAGTTTGACCCAGGGGGCTTCCTACGAGCAGTACTTC. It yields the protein CASSLTQGASYEQYF.

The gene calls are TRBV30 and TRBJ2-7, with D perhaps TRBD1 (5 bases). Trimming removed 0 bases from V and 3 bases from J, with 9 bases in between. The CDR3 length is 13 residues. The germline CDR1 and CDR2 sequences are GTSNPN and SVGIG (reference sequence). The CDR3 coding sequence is TGTGCCTGGAGTGTATTGACAGACTACGAGCAGTACTTC. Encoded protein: CAWSVLTDYEQYF.

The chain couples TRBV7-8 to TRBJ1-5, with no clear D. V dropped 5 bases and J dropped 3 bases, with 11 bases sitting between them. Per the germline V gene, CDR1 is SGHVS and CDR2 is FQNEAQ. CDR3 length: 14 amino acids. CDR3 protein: CASSPIGYNQPQHF. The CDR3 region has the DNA TGTGCCAGCAGCCCCATCGGGTACAATCAGCCCCAGCATTTT.

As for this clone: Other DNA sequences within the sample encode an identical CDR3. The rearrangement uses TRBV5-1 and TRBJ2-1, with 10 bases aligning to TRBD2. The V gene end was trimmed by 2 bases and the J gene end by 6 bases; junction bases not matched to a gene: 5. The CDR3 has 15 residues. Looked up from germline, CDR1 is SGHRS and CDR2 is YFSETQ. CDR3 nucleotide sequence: TGCGCCAGCAGCTTAGCGGGAGGGCCGTTCAATGAGCAGTTCTTC. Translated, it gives CASSLAGGPFNEQFF.